The following is a T cell receptor beta chain sequence with its context. The CDR3 loop spans 20 amino acids. V lost 5 bases and J lost 3; bases outside the gene matches: 16. Per the germline V gene, CDR1 is LNHDA and CDR2 is SQIVND (reference sequence). The entry originates in a study of blood T cell repertoires in COVID-19. Only in-frame clones appear in the TCRdb table, and some are missing; sequencing was by immunoSEQ multiplex PCR. This sample has 200,000 to 250,000 clones, with about 88% found just once. Sequencing used peripheral blood. This sequence joins TRBV19 and TRBJ2-3; 14 nucleotides agree with TRBD2. The clonotype was recovered from a woman aged 60 to 75 with acute or convalescent COVID-19. The CDR3 region is CASSHRGQGLAGARTDTQYF. The CDR3 nucleotides are TGTGCCAGTAGTCACAGGGGTCAGGGACTAGCGGGGGCGCGGACAGATACGCAGTATTTT.